This T cell receptor beta chain derives from a study of T cell responses to AZD1222 COVID-19 vaccine. A note on this clone: The target antigen is unknown.

Regarding the study as a whole: Spike-spanning, vaccine-associated CD4 TCRs were dominant at 160-218 and 743-854. Sampled repertoires all dated from after the peak T cell response.

V dropped 5 bases and J dropped 4 bases, with 8 bases sitting between them. This CDR3 has 12 amino acids. Assay: immunoSEQ multiplex PCR; the TCRdb copy retains only in-frame clones and omits some. The sample contains 150,000 to 200,000 clones, roughly 92% of which appear only once. The material was peripheral blood, obtained 28 days after the second AZD1222 dose. The chain links TRBV12-3 or TRBV12-4 to TRBJ1-2; D not certain. This clonotype originated in an adult who received the AZD1222 COVID-19 vaccine. CDR3 in amino acids: CASSPDPYGYTF. The CDR3 DNA follows: TGTGCCAGCAGTCCGGACCCCTATGGCTACACCTTC.